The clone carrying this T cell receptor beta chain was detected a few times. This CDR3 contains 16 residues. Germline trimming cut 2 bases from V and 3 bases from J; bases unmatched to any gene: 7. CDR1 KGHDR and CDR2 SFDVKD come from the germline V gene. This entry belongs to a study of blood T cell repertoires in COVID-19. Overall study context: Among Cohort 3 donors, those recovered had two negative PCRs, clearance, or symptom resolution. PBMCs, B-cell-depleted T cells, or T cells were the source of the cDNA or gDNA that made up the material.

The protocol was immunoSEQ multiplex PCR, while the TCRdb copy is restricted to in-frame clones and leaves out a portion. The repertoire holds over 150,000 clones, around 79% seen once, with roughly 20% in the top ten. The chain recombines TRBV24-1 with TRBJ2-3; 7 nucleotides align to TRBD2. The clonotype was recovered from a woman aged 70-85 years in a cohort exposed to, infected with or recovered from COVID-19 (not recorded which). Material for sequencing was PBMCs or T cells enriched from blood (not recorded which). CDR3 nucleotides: TGTGCCACCAGTGATTGGGGGGGAGTGGGGACAGATACGCAGTATTTT. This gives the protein CATSDWGGVGTDTQYF.